This TCR beta chain came from a study of T cell responses to AZD1222 COVID-19 vaccine. Study-level findings and limits: When two AZD1222 doses had been given, Spike-specific TCR breadth and depth rose. Repertoire sampling happened only post peak T cell response. Donors were chiefly white British, with a greater number of females, and clonal diversity was perhaps underestimated.

The CDR3 has 14 amino acids. Trimming took 6 bases from V and 4 from J, leaving 14 bases between them. Germline loops: CDR1 SGHRS, CDR2 YFSETQ. Recipients boosted at about 4 weeks or about 12 weeks are pooled. On this clone: Its antigen is currently unknown.

Profiling relied on immunoSEQ multiplex PCR, and the TCRdb table lists in-frame clones only, not all of them. The sample consists of about 120,000 clones, 88% of them appearing once. The TCR sequence derives from an adult who received the AZD1222 COVID-19 vaccine. The chain carries TRBV5-1 and TRBJ1-5, with D uncertain. The material was peripheral blood, obtained 28 days after the second AZD1222 dose. The CDR3 protein is CASKLEGENQPQHF. For the CDR3, the DNA is TGCGCCAGCAAGCTGGAGGGTGAGAATCAGCCCCAGCATTTT.